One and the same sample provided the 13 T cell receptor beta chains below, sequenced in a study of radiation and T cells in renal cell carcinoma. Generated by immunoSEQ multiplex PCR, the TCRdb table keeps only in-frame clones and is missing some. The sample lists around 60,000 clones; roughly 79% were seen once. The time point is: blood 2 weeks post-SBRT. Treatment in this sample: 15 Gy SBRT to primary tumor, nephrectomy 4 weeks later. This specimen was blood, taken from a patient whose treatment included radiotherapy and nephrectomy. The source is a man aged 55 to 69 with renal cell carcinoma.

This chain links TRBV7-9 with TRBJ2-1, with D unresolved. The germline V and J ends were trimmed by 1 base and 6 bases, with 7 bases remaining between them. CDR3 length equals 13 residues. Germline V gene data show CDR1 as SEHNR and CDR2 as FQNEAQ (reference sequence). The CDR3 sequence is CASSLGALNEQFF. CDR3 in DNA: TGTGCCAGCAGCTTAGGGGCCCTCAATGAGCAGTTCTTC.

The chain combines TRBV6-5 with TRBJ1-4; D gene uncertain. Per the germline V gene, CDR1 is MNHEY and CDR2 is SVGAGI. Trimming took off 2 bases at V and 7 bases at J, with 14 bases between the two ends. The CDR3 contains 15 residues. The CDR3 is CASSYPDVRGEKLFF. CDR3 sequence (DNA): TGTGCCAGCAGTTACCCGGATGTCCGGGGTGAAAAACTGTTTTTT.

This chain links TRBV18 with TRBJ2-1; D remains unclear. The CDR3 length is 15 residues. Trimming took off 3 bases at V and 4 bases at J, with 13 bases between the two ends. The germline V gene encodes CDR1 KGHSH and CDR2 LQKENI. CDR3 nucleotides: TGTGCCAGCTCACCCGGAGCATGGTCATACAATGAGCAGTTCTTC. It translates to CASSPGAWSYNEQFF.

The CDR3 sequence is CASSSLAGAFQETQYF. Here the CDR3 DNA reads TGTGCCAGCAGTTCTTTAGCGGGGGCCTTCCAAGAGACCCAGTACTTC. The chain has TRBV2 and TRBJ2-5; 9 nucleotides line up with TRBD2. With 5 bases clipped from V and 1 base from J, the junction kept 8 bases outside the gene matches. The germline V gene encodes CDR1 SNHLY and CDR2 FYNNEI. The CDR3 contains 16 residues.

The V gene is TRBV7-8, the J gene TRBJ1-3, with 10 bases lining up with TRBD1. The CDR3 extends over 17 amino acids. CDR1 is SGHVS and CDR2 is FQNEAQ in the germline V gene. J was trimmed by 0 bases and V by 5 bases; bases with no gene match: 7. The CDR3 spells CASSLRQGASSGNTIYF. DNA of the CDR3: TGTGCCAGCAGCCTCCGACAGGGGGCGAGCTCTGGAAACACCATATATTTT.

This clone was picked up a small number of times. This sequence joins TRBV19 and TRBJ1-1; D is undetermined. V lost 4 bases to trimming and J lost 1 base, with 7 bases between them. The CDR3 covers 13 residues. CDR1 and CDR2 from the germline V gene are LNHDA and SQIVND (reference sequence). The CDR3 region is CASSRPGNTEAFF. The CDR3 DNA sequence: TGTGCCAGTAGTAGGCCCGGGAACACTGAAGCTTTCTTT.

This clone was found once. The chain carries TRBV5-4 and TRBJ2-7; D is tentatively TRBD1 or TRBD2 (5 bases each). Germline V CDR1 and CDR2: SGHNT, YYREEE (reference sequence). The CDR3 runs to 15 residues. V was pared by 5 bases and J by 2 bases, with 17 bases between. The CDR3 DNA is TGTGCCAGCAGTCCAAATCCGGGACCGACCTACGAGCAGTACTTC. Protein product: CASSPNPGPTYEQYF.

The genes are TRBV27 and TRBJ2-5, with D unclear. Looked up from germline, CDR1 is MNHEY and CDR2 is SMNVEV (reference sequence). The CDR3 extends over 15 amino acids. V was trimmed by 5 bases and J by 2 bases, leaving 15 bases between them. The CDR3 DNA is TGTGCCAGCAGTCCCCTTGATGGGAATCAAGAGACCCAGTACTTC. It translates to CASSPLDGNQETQYF.

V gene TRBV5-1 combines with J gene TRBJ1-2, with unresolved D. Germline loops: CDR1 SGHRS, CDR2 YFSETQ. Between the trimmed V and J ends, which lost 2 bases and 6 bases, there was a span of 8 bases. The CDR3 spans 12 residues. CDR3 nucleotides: TGCGCCAGCAGCTTTCCGACTGATGGCTACACCTTC. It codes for CASSFPTDGYTF.

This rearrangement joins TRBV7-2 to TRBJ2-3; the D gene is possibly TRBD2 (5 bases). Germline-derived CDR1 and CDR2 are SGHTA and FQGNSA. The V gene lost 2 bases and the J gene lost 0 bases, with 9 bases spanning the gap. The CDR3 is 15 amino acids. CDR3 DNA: TGTGCCAGCAGCTTAATTAGCGCTAGCACAGATACGCAGTATTTT. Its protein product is CASSLISASTDTQYF.

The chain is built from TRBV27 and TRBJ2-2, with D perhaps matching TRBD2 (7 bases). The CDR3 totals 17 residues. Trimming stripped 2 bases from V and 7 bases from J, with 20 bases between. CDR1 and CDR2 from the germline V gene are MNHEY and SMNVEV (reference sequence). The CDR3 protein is CASSLTRGRAGDGELFF. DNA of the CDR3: TGTGCCAGCAGTTTAACGAGGGGGAGGGCCGGTGACGGGGAGCTGTTTTTT.

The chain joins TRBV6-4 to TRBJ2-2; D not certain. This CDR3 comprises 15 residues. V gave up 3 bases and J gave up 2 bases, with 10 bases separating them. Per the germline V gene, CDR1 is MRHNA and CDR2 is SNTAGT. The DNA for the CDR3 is TGTGCCAGCAGTGATACAGACAATAACACCGGGGAGCTGTTTTTT. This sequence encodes CASSDTDNNTGELFF.

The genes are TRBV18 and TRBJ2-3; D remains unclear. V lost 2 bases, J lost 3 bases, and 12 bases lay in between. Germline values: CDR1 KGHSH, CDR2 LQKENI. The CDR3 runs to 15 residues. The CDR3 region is CASSPLSAGTDTQYF. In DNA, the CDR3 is TGTGCCAGCTCACCATTAAGTGCCGGGACAGATACGCAGTATTTT.